The next 24 T cell receptor beta chains were all read from a single sample in a study of blood T cell repertoires in COVID-19. Assay used: immunoSEQ multiplex PCR; TCRdb lists only in-frame clones, some missing. This sample yields around 260,000 clones, of which roughly 91% are seen a single time; roughly 0.8% belongs to the top ten. Sequenced sample: peripheral blood. Source of these receptors: a man younger than 40 with acute or convalescent COVID-19.

The chain carries TRBV19 and TRBJ1-2; 10 bases are shared with TRBD1. The CDR3 runs 15 residues. Trimming cost V 4 bases and J 7 bases; bases outside gene matches: 9. Germline V gene data show CDR1 as LNHDA and CDR2 as SQIVND (reference sequence). CDR3 nucleotide sequence: TGTGCCAGTAGTACCCGGGACAGGGGAATTAGTGGCTACACCTTC. As protein: CASSTRDRGISGYTF.

This clone was observed once. This sequence joins TRBV5-8 and TRBJ2-5, with 9 bases lining up with TRBD2. Germline lookup yields CDR1 SGHTS and CDR2 YDEGEE. V trimming: 3 bases; J trimming: 5 bases; junction bases outside the gene matches: 8. CDR3 length: 15 amino acids. CDR3 bases: TGTGCCAGCAGCTACCCAGCGGGAGGTGGGGAGACCCAGTACTTC. Encoded protein: CASSYPAGGGETQYF.

The chain recombines TRBV7-9 with TRBJ2-1, with D perhaps TRBD2 (6 bases). The CDR3 sequence is 18 residues long. The germline CDR1 and CDR2 sequences are SEHNR and FQNEAQ (reference sequence). V lost 0 bases and J 1 base, leaving 16 bases between the germline ends. CDR3 sequence (DNA): TGTGCCAGCAGCTTAGCCCAACCCCTAGCGCCATCCTACAATGAGCAGTTCTTC. Protein sequence: CASSLAQPLAPSYNEQFF. Full variable domain (rest looked up from reference TRBV7-9 and TRBJ2-1): DTGVSQNPRHKITKRGQNVTFRCDPISEHNRLYWYRQTLGQGPEFLTYFQNEAQLEKSRLLSDRFSAERPKGSFSTLEIQRTEQGDSAMYLCASSLAQPLAPSYNEQFFGPGTRLTVL.

In the case of this clone: The junction departs from the called germline gene at one end, perhaps through a read error. The rearrangement links TRBV18 to TRBJ2-3, with a tentative D call TRBD1 (6 bases). CDR1 and CDR2 from the germline V gene are KGHSH and LQKENI. This CDR3 region has 12 residues. This CDR3 is CASSPLRDKKSF. As DNA, the CDR3 is TGTGCCAGCTCCCCCCTCCGGGACAAAAAGAGCTTT.

This rearrangement joins TRBV5-1 to TRBJ1-1; D gene unclear. Germline CDR1 SGHRS, CDR2 YFSETQ. This CDR3 is built from 16 residues. Trimming took 1 base from V and 0 from J, leaving 13 bases between them. The CDR3 DNA reads TGCGCCAGCAGCTTGCAGCCCTGGACTTTGAACACTGAAGCTTTCTTT. This translates into CASSLQPWTLNTEAFF.

With regard to this clone: The identical CDR3 is also encoded by other nucleotide sequences in the sample. The chain carries TRBV9 and TRBJ2-3, with a weak D call TRBD2 (6 bases). The germline gives CDR1 SGDLS, CDR2 YYNGEE. V dropped 2 bases and J dropped 0 bases, with 7 bases sitting between them. The CDR3 sequence is 14 residues long. CDR3 sequence (DNA): TGTGCCAGCAGCGTTAGCGGAAGCACAGATACGCAGTATTTT. Protein sequence: CASSVSGSTDTQYF.

The chain uses TRBV18 and TRBJ1-4; 9 bases fit TRBD1. V lost 3 bases and J lost 7; bases outside the gene matches: 9. CDR3 length: 16 residues. Germline values: CDR1 KGHSH, CDR2 LQKENI. In DNA form, the CDR3 reads TGTGCCAGCTCACCTATTCCACAGGGGGCTGTTGAAAAACTGTTTTTT. It specifies CASSPIPQGAVEKLFF.

CDR3 sequence (DNA): TGTGCCAGCAGCCTTGACGGGGTCACCGGGGAGCTGTTTTTT. Amino acids: CASSLDGVTGELFF. The J gene is TRBJ2-2, the V gene TRBV28; possibly TRBD2 for D (5 bases). V lost 6 bases and J lost 4, with 12 bases in between. This CDR3 has 14 residues. Per the germline V gene, CDR1 is MDHEN and CDR2 is SYDVKM.

The chain uses TRBV28 and TRBJ1-6; 9 bases agree with TRBD1. The CDR3 runs to 15 residues. The J segment lost 12 bases and the V segment lost 4 bases, leaving 10 bases of the junction unmatched. From germline, CDR1 is MDHEN and CDR2 SYDVKM. This chain's CDR3 is CASSSGQGHMLPLHF. In DNA form, the CDR3 reads TGTGCCAGCAGTTCGGGACAGGGACACATGTTACCCCTCCACTTT.

V and J are TRBV28 and TRBJ1-1, with D possibly being TRBD1 (5 bases). Trimming cost V 7 bases and J 4 bases, with 10 bases left between them. Germline CDR1 and CDR2: MDHEN and SYDVKM. This CDR3 spans 12 amino acids. The CDR3 loop reads CASIRGGTEAFF. Written as DNA, the CDR3 is TGTGCCAGCATAAGGGGAGGCACTGAAGCTTTCTTT.

A word on this clone: The sample has other DNA sequences that encode this CDR3 too. V is TRBV18 and J is TRBJ1-4; 7 bases align to TRBD1. Germline values: CDR1 KGHSH, CDR2 LQKENI. CDR3 size: 14 residues. V trimming: 4 bases; J trimming: 4 bases; junction bases outside the gene matches: 3. CDR3 in DNA: TGTGCCAGCTCACTGGGACAGCTTAATGAAAAACTGTTTTTT. This translates into CASSLGQLNEKLFF. The complete variable domain, with remaining parts taken from reference TRBV18 and TRBJ1-4, reads NAGVMQNPRHLVRRRGQEARLRCSPMKGHSHVYWYRQLPEEGLKFMVYLQKENIIDESGMPKERFSAEFPKEGPSILRIQQVVRGDSAAYFCASSLGQLNEKLFFGSGTQLSVL.

This sequence joins TRBV18 and TRBJ2-5, with D possibly TRBD2 on 6 matching bases. The CDR3 is 13 residues long. Germline values: CDR1 KGHSH, CDR2 LQKENI. Trimming pared 6 bases from V and 5 bases from J, leaving 13 bases between. CDR3 loop: CASSSTSMETQYF. The CDR3, as DNA: TGTGCCAGCTCGTCGACTAGTATGGAGACCCAGTACTTC.

The chain combines TRBV11-2 with TRBJ1-5, with a weak D call TRBD1 (5 bases). The V gene lost 0 bases and the J gene lost 7 bases, with 13 bases spanning the gap. Germline V gene sequence: CDR1 SGHAT, CDR2 FQNNGV. This CDR3 is built from 15 residues. The CDR3 region is CASSLEGGGGQPQHF. The DNA for the CDR3 is TGTGCCAGCAGCTTAGAGGGGGGGGGTGGCCAGCCCCAGCATTTT.

Here the CDR3 DNA reads TGTGCCAGCAGTGTACCGGGACAGGGGCATTCACCCCTCCACTTT. The encoded protein is CASSVPGQGHSPLHF. The J gene is TRBJ1-6, the V gene TRBV28; TRBD1 matches 10 bases. The V segment lost 5 bases and the J segment 8 bases; nucleotides outside the gene matches: 6. The germline V gene has CDR1 MDHEN and CDR2 SYDVKM. The CDR3 extends over 15 amino acids.

The chain couples TRBV6-6 to TRBJ1-2; D might be TRBD1 (6 bases). The CDR3 extends over 12 amino acids. Trimming left V 6 bases short and J 14 bases short, with 19 bases between. Germline CDR1 MNHNY, CDR2 SVGAGI (reference sequence). CDR3 sequence reads: CASSAPLGATTF. CDR3 DNA sequence: TGTGCCAGCAGCGCACCATTGGGGGCGACGACCTTC.

The chain has TRBV10-2 and TRBJ1-2, with 7 bases that match TRBD1. The V gene end was trimmed by 0 bases and the J gene end by 7 bases; junction bases not matched to a gene: 5. Germline values: CDR1 WSHSY, CDR2 SAAADI. The CDR3 runs 14 residues. The CDR3 sequence: CASSESRTGGGYTF. The CDR3 DNA follows: TGCGCCAGCAGTGAGTCTCGGACAGGCGGTGGCTACACCTTC.

The chain joins TRBV28 to TRBJ2-2; D unclear. Germline values: CDR1 MDHEN, CDR2 SYDVKM. Trimming shortened V by 10 bases and J by 1 base, and 13 bases separated the two germline ends. The CDR3 is made up of 14 amino acids. The CDR3 sequence: CATRLERNTGELFF. The CDR3 nucleotides read TGTGCCACCCGTTTGGAGCGGAACACCGGGGAGCTGTTTTTT.

This clone has just one count. V usage is TRBV4-1 and J usage is TRBJ1-1; 8 bases fit TRBD1. Germline CDR1 and CDR2: MGHRA and YSYEKL. This CDR3 is 17 amino acids long. V shed 4 bases and J 0 bases; nucleotides not matched to a gene: 10. The CDR3 here is CASSRNEGTGLNTEAFF. Here the CDR3 DNA reads TGCGCCAGCAGCCGGAACGAAGGGACAGGCCTGAACACTGAAGCTTTCTTT.

The rearrangement uses TRBV10-3 and TRBJ1-6, with 7 bases lining up with TRBD1. CDR1 and CDR2 (germline): ENHRY, SYGVKD. V lost 6 bases, J lost 9 bases, and 5 bases stayed unmatched. The CDR3 totals 13 residues. Here the CDR3 DNA reads TGTGCCATCAGGGGGACAGAGTCTTCACCCCTCCACTTT. The encoded protein is CAIRGTESSPLHF.

The V call is TRBV7-2, the J call TRBJ1-5; TRBD1 is a possible D gene (6 bases). The V gene lost 3 bases and the J gene lost 7 bases, with 10 bases spanning the gap. Germline V lookup: CDR1 SGHTA, CDR2 FQGNSA. CDR3 length equals 13 residues. The CDR3 here is CASSFGGGQPQHF. The CDR3 nucleotides read TGTGCCAGCAGCTTTGGGGGCGGACAGCCCCAGCATTTT.

The V gene is TRBV3-1 (or the pseudogene TRBV3-2), the J gene TRBJ1-1; D perhaps matches TRBD1 (5 bases). The CDR3 covers 15 residues. Per the germline V gene, CDR1 is LGHDT and CDR2 is YNNKEL (reference sequence). The V end was cut by 1 base, the J end by 0 bases, with 9 bases between. In DNA form, the CDR3 reads TGTGCCAGCAGCCAAGGCGGACATATGAACACTGAAGCTTTCTTT. Residues: CASSQGGHMNTEAFF.

The chain recombines TRBV4-1 with TRBJ1-6; D is unresolved. The germline V gene has CDR1 MGHRA and CDR2 YSYEKL. Trimming pared 0 bases from V and 11 bases from J, leaving 14 bases between. This CDR3 has 15 amino acids. Here the CDR3 reads CASSQEGPLSPPLHF. Written as DNA, the CDR3 is TGCGCCAGCAGCCAAGAGGGCCCTCTTAGTCCACCCCTCCACTTT.

This chain connects TRBV11-2 to TRBJ1-1; no clear D. The CDR3 runs to 15 residues. Germline V gene sequence: CDR1 SGHAT, CDR2 FQNNGV. V gave up 1 base and J gave up 1 base, with 10 bases separating them. The CDR3: CASSLAASGNTEAFF. The CDR3 coding sequence is TGTGCCAGCAGCTTAGCAGCAAGCGGGAACACTGAAGCTTTCTTT. Combining the CDR3 with reference TRBV11-2 and TRBJ1-1 gives the whole variable domain EAGVAQSPRYKIIEKRQSVAFWCNPISGHATLYWYQQILGQGPKLLIQFQNNGVVDDSQLPKDRFSAERLKGVDSTLKIQPAKLEDSAVYLCASSLAASGNTEAFFGQGTRLTVV.

The chain is built from TRBV6-5 and TRBJ1-6, with 7 bases lining up with TRBD1. The junction had 5 bases not matched to a gene; V was cut back by 8 bases and J by 4 bases. The CDR3 runs to 14 residues. Germline CDR1 MNHEY, CDR2 SVGAGI. The CDR3 DNA sequence: TGTGCCAGCCATACAGGGGTTTATAATTCACCCCTCCACTTT. Translated, it gives CASHTGVYNSPLHF.